These 27 T cell receptor beta chains were all obtained from the same sample, sequenced in a study of follicular helper T cells after annual influenza vaccination. Time point defined: 2015-2016 season, 7 days after influenza vaccination. Produced via immunoSEQ multiplex PCR; TCRdb's table is partial and in-frame only. The sample consists of 6,500 or so clones, roughly 90% of them appearing once. The sequenced sample was CXCR5+ CD38- circulating T follicular helper cells from blood, obtained 7 days after influenza vaccination. As for subset: circulating Tfh, non-naive CD4+CXCR5+PD-1+ (ICOS+CD38+ or ICOS-CD38-). Receptors originate from an adult who received the influenza vaccine.

The chain has TRBV19 and TRBJ2-5; the match to TRBD2 covers 7 bases. With V trimmed by 2 bases and J by 5 bases, 5 bases remained unmatched. This CDR3 has 14 amino acids. The germline V gene has CDR1 LNHDA and CDR2 SQIVND (reference sequence). This chain's CDR3 is CASSILGREETQYF. The CDR3 DNA reads TGTGCCAGTAGTATATTAGGGCGGGAGGAGACCCAGTACTTC.

The chain is built from TRBV18 and TRBJ2-7, with 7 bases fitting TRBD1. The V and J ends lost 5 bases and 1 base, in that order; junction bases with no gene match: 8. The CDR3 has 15 residues. Germline loops: CDR1 KGHSH, CDR2 LQKENI. The CDR3 spells CASSSTGTVSYEQYF. The CDR3 DNA sequence: TGTGCCAGCTCATCAACCGGGACAGTTTCCTACGAGCAGTACTTC. Combining the CDR3 with reference TRBV18 and TRBJ2-7 gives the whole variable domain NAGVMQNPRHLVRRRGQEARLRCSPMKGHSHVYWYRQLPEEGLKFMVYLQKENIIDESGMPKERFSAEFPKEGPSILRIQQVVRGDSAAYFCASSSTGTVSYEQYFGPGTRLTVT.

The chain combines TRBV7-2 with TRBJ2-1; 13 nucleotides line up with TRBD2. CDR1 SGHTA and CDR2 FQGNSA come from the germline V gene. The CDR3 is made up of 15 amino acids. V was pared by 5 bases and J by 8 bases, with 6 bases of the junction left unmatched. CDR3 DNA sequence: TGTGCCAGCAGCCGGACTAGCGGGAGCAGGCATGAGCAGTTCTTC. It specifies CASSRTSGSRHEQFF.

CDR3 DNA: TGTGCCAGCAGTGAAGTTCGGGGTCGGGCCCAGCATTTT. Translated, it gives CASSEVRGRAQHF. The chain combines TRBV2 with TRBJ1-5; D gene uncertain. This CDR3 has 13 amino acids. The germline V gene has CDR1 SNHLY and CDR2 FYNNEI. Trimming took 1 base from V and 11 from J, leaving 12 bases between them.

This chain links TRBV25-1 with TRBJ2-3; D call uncertain. This CDR3 region has 12 residues. Trimming left V 7 bases short and J 3 bases short, with 8 bases between. Germline lookup yields CDR1 MGHDK and CDR2 SYGVNS. The CDR3 DNA sequence: TGTGCCAGCACCCACCAAACAGATACGCAGTATTTT. It encodes CASTHQTDTQYF.

The chain recombines TRBV18 with TRBJ2-3; 8 nucleotides match TRBD2. The length of the CDR3 is 17 residues. CDR1 and CDR2 from the germline V gene are KGHSH and LQKENI. The V and J ends lost 5 bases and 5 bases, in that order; junction bases with no gene match: 15. CDR3 coding DNA: TGTGCCAGCTCATTTTTCCCGAATGAGCTAGCGGGAGATACGCAGTATTTT. Translating it yields CASSFFPNELAGDTQYF.

This chain joins TRBV15 and TRBJ2-5; 8 nucleotides line up with TRBD1. The CDR3 has 16 residues. The ends lost 5 bases at V and 2 bases at J; junction bases unmatched: 10. Germline CDR1 is LNHNV and CDR2 is YYDKDF (reference sequence). The CDR3 DNA is TGTGCCACCAGCCTAGAGGTACAGGGGGGTCAAGAGACCCAGTACTTC. It yields the protein CATSLEVQGGQETQYF. The whole variable domain, remainder taken from reference TRBV15 and TRBJ2-5, is DAMVIQNPRYQVTQFGKPVTLSCSQTLNHNVMYWYQQKSSQAPKLLFHYYDKDFNNEADTPDNFQSRRPNTSFCFLDIRSPGLGDTAMYLCATSLEVQGGQETQYFGPGTRLLVL.

The J gene is TRBJ2-7, the V gene TRBV5-4; a possible D gene is TRBD1 (6 bases). Germline CDR1 reads SGHNT; CDR2 reads YYREEE (reference sequence). Trimming shortened V by 2 bases and J by 2 bases, and 8 bases separated the two germline ends. The CDR3 contains 13 residues. The CDR3 coding sequence is TGTGCCAGCAGCTTTCGGGACACCTACGAGCAGTACTTC. Amino acid sequence: CASSFRDTYEQYF.

The chain is built from TRBV9 and TRBJ1-3, with a tentative D call TRBD1 (5 bases). Germline assignment: CDR1 SGDLS and CDR2 YYNGEE. Trimming removed 0 bases from V and 4 bases from J, with 8 bases in between. This CDR3 is built from 14 residues. The DNA for the CDR3 is TGTGCCAGCAGCGTAGTGACAGACGGAAACACCATATATTTT. Translating it yields CASSVVTDGNTIYF.

The rearrangement links TRBV7-9 to TRBJ1-4; no firm D call. The germline V gene encodes CDR1 SEHNR and CDR2 FQNEAQ (reference sequence). This CDR3 contains 14 residues. Trimming stripped 2 bases from V and 5 bases from J, with 9 bases between. The CDR3 is CASSLSSSNEKLFF. For the CDR3, the DNA is TGTGCCAGCAGCTTAAGCAGCTCAAATGAAAAACTGTTTTTT.

The genes are TRBV4-1 and TRBJ2-7; TRBD1 matches at 8 bases. V was clipped by 0 bases and J by 7 bases; unmatched bases: 11. Looked up from germline, CDR1 is MGHRA and CDR2 is YSYEKL. The CDR3 covers 16 residues. The CDR3 DNA reads as TGCGCCAGCAGCCAAGATCCACCCCAGGGGGCAGGTGAGCAGTACTTC. It encodes CASSQDPPQGAGEQYF.

The rearrangement joins TRBV6-1 to TRBJ2-2; D gene unclear. The CDR3 has 14 residues. V lost 2 bases to trimming and J lost 3 bases, with 7 bases between them. Germline CDR1 MNHNS, CDR2 SASEGT. The CDR3 DNA follows: TGTGCCAGCAGTGAACTAAAGGACACCGGGGAGCTGTTTTTT. Residues: CASSELKDTGELFF.

The genes are TRBV20-1 and TRBJ1-1; D is perhaps TRBD1 (6 bases). The germline V gene encodes CDR1 DFQATT and CDR2 SNEGSKA (reference sequence). V was pared by 6 bases and J by 5 bases, with 10 bases between. The length of the CDR3 is 11 residues. Here the CDR3 reads CSARGGTEAFF. CDR3 coding DNA: TGCAGTGCCCGAGGGGGGACTGAAGCTTTCTTT.

This clone was picked up one time. V is TRBV6-4 and J is TRBJ2-1; 11 nucleotides line up with TRBD2. CDR3 size: 15 residues. Looked up from germline, CDR1 is MRHNA and CDR2 is SNTAGT. The trim removed 0 bases at V and 6 bases at J, leaving 1 base unmatched. CDR3: CASSDSSGGANEQFF. The CDR3 coding sequence is TGTGCCAGCAGTGACTCTAGCGGGGGGGCCAATGAGCAGTTCTTC.

The chain is built from TRBV5-1 and TRBJ1-4, with D tentatively TRBD1 (5 bases). Trimming removed 5 bases at V and 2 bases at J, with 7 bases between. Germline CDR1 reads SGHRS; CDR2 reads YFSETQ. This CDR3 has 13 amino acids. The CDR3 bases are TGCGCCAGCAGAGGGGTGACTAATGAAAAACTGTTTTTT. Its translation is CASRGVTNEKLFF.

This clone has just one count. The chain uses TRBV4-2 and TRBJ2-5; maybe TRBD1 (5 bases). This CDR3 spans 16 amino acids. The V gene lost 1 base and the J gene lost 2 bases, with 14 bases spanning the gap. Germline-derived CDR1 and CDR2 are LGHNA and YNFKEQ. Here the CDR3 reads CASSQASRVGQETQYF. In DNA form, the CDR3 reads TGTGCCAGCAGCCAAGCCTCCAGGGTTGGACAAGAGACCCAGTACTTC.

In this sample, this clone turned up a few times. V is TRBV11-2 and J is TRBJ2-1, with 12 bases that match TRBD2. CDR1 is SGHAT and CDR2 is FQNNGV in the germline V gene. This CDR3 region has 16 residues. J gave up 4 bases and V 5 bases, and 6 bases lay outside the gene matches. In DNA form, the CDR3 reads TGTGCCAGCAGCCTAACCGGGACTAGCGGGTACAATGAGCAGTTCTTC. Amino acid sequence: CASSLTGTSGYNEQFF.

The V call is TRBV6-6, the J call TRBJ1-1; D unresolved. CDR1 MNHNY and CDR2 SVGAGI come from the germline V gene (reference sequence). The CDR3 is 11 residues long. V was clipped by 6 bases and J by 7 bases, with 9 bases between them. The CDR3 nucleotides are TGTGCCAGCAGGCTTGGTGTTGAAGCTTTCTTT. Encoded protein: CASRLGVEAFF.

V usage is TRBV5-1 and J usage is TRBJ2-7, with 12 bases aligning to TRBD1. Looked up from germline, CDR1 is SGHRS and CDR2 is YFSETQ. V lost 1 base to trimming and J lost 6 bases; unmatched junction nucleotides: 2. CDR3 length: 14 residues. The CDR3 coding sequence is TGCGCCAGCAGCTTGCGGGACAGGGGGCCCGAGCAGTACTTC. It yields the protein CASSLRDRGPEQYF. Full variable domain (missing parts from reference TRBV5-1 and TRBJ2-7): KAGVTQTPRYLIKTRGQQVTLSCSPISGHRSVSWYQQTPGQGLQFLFEYFSETQRNKGNFPGRFSGRQFSNSRSEMNVSTLELGDSALYLCASSLRDRGPEQYFGPGTRLTVT.

The V and J genes are TRBV28 and TRBJ2-7; possible D gene TRBD1, 5 bases. With 6 bases removed from V and 1 base from J, the gap between germline ends came to 16 bases. The CDR3 loop spans 15 amino acids. Germline CDR1 MDHEN, CDR2 SYDVKM. DNA of the CDR3: TGTGCCAGCAGGTCCCAGCAGGGTGGTTCCTACGAGCAGTACTTC. Protein: CASRSQQGGSYEQYF.

This chain joins TRBV19 and TRBJ2-2; 10 positions agree with TRBD2. The CDR3 contains 18 residues. Germline V gene lookup returns CDR1 LNHDA and CDR2 SQIVND (reference sequence). Losses at the gene ends were 3 bases for V and 7 bases for J; bases not matched to a gene: 14. The CDR3 spells CASSITGVGLAGVGELFF. The CDR3 coding sequence is TGTGCCAGTAGTATTACTGGTGTCGGGCTAGCGGGAGTCGGGGAGCTGTTTTTT.

The chain carries TRBV27 and TRBJ2-2, with D maybe TRBD1 (5 bases). CDR1 is MNHEY and CDR2 is SMNVEV in the germline V gene (reference sequence). V lost 5 bases, J lost 5 bases, and 6 bases lay in between. The CDR3 totals 12 residues. The CDR3 DNA sequence: TGTGCCAGCAGTCGACAGACCGGGGAGCTGTTTTTT. This translates into CASSRQTGELFF.

V and J are TRBV28 and TRBJ2-7; D is undetermined. Trimming shortened V by 2 bases and J by 2 bases, and 7 bases separated the two germline ends. CDR1 MDHEN and CDR2 SYDVKM come from the germline V gene. This CDR3 spans 13 amino acids. The DNA for the CDR3 is TGTGCCAGCAGTTTACACGTCACCTACGAGCAGTACTTC. This sequence encodes CASSLHVTYEQYF.

This clone was counted a few times. V gene TRBV7-9 combines with J gene TRBJ2-7; D is uncertain. The CDR3 extends over 14 amino acids. The ends were cut back, 4 bases at V and 0 bases at J, with 10 bases in the middle. CDR1 SEHNR and CDR2 FQNEAQ come from the germline V gene (reference sequence). This chain's CDR3 is CASSSSGLSYEQYF. CDR3 in DNA: TGTGCCAGCAGCTCCTCAGGCCTCTCCTACGAGCAGTACTTC.

The chain links TRBV9 to TRBJ2-3, with D unresolved. V was cut by 1 base and J by 1 base, with 7 bases left in between. The germline V gene encodes CDR1 SGDLS and CDR2 YYNGEE. The CDR3 is made up of 14 amino acids. CDR3 residues: CASSVLSRTDTQYF. CDR3 coding DNA: TGTGCCAGCAGCGTACTGTCTCGCACAGATACGCAGTATTTT. The whole variable domain, remainder taken from reference TRBV9 and TRBJ2-3, is DSGVTQTPKHLITATGQRVTLRCSPRSGDLSVYWYQQSLDQGLQFLIQYYNGEERAKGNILERFSAQQFPDLHSELNLSSLELGDSALYFCASSVLSRTDTQYFGPGTRLTVL.

The gene calls are TRBV19 and TRBJ1-1; D ambiguous. Germline CDR1 LNHDA, CDR2 SQIVND (reference sequence). V was shortened by 1 base and J by 1 base, with 13 bases between the two germline ends. The CDR3 loop spans 16 amino acids. CDR3 amino acids: CASSIGGRQTNTEAFF. CDR3 in DNA: TGTGCCAGTAGTATAGGAGGGCGGCAGACGAACACTGAAGCTTTCTTT.

There are a few counts of this clone. The genes are TRBV9 and TRBJ1-1; 9 bases match TRBD1. V lost 4 bases, J lost 1 base, and 2 bases stayed unmatched. Germline-derived CDR1 and CDR2 are SGDLS and YYNGEE. The CDR3 contains 14 residues. The CDR3 DNA sequence: TGTGCCAGCAGCTTGGGACAGGGGAACACTGAAGCTTTCTTT. It encodes CASSLGQGNTEAFF.